Listed here is a single T cell receptor beta chain. Its antigen is undetermined. Assay used: immunoSEQ multiplex PCR; TCRdb lists only in-frame clones, some missing. In the table there are 13,000 to 15,000 clones, over 55% of which are singletons. V was cut by 1 base and J by 4 bases, with 20 bases left in between. Germline CDR1 reads MDHEN; CDR2 reads SYDVKM. This CDR3 region has 18 residues. The sample belongs to a study of neoadjuvant anti-PD-1 for oral cavity cancer. General observations from the study: TCR analyses covered only a few patients per response group.

The material sequenced was PBMCs, taken before nivolumab (anti-PD-1) treatment. This sequence was found in a person aged 35-79 years with oral cavity squamous cell carcinoma. This rearrangement joins TRBV28 to TRBJ2-1, with a possible D match to TRBD2 (6 bases). The CDR3 protein is CASSLSGTFHLAYNEQFF. The CDR3 region has the DNA TGTGCCAGCAGTTTATCCGGGACTTTCCACCTCGCTTACAATGAGCAGTTCTTC.